This T cell receptor (beta chain) was recorded in a study of T cells in Graves' hyperthyroidism and ophthalmopathy. Study-level points and caveats: Stable hyperthyroidism and ophthalmopathy were separated using 13 V-J signatures.

The CDR3 regions of TCR beta were amplified from RNA transcripts. The HTBI set primed first-round TCR CDR3 RT-PCR. TCRdb itself ran the multiplex PCR reads through MiXCR, one entry per CDR3 protein. This sample has fewer than 550,000 distinct CDR3 sequences; roughly 14% occur once, and the top ten carry about 14%. V lost 5 bases and J 3 bases, leaving 10 bases between the germline ends. The CDR3 has 13 amino acids. Germline V gives CDR1 SEHNR, CDR2 FQNEAQ (reference sequence). Of note for this clonotype: What it recognizes is unknown.

Input material: blood. The TCR comes from a woman aged 18-29 years with Graves' hyperthyroidism. The rearrangement uses TRBV7-9 and TRBJ1-1; D not certain. CDR3 amino acids: CASSAYIDTEAFF. The CDR3 coding sequence is TGTGCCAGCAGCGCCTACATAGACACTGAAGCTTTCTTT.